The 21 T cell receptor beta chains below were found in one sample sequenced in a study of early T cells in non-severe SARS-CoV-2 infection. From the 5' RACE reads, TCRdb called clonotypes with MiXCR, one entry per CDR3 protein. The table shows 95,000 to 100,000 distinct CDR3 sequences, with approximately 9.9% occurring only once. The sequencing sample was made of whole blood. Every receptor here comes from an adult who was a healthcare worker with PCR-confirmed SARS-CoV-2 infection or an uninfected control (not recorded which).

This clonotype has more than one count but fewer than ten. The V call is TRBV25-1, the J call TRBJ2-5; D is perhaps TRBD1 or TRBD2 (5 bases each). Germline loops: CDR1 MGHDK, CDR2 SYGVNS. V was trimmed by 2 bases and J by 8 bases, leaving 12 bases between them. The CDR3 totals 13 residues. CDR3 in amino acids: CASSEVVGPTQYF. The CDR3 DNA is TGTGCCAGCAGTGAAGTGGTGGGACCTACCCAGTACTTC.

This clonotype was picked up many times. CDR3 nucleotide sequence: TGTGCCAGTAGTATAGATCTGAGGGACAGGGATTTGGGTTATAGCAATCAGCCCCAGCATTTT. It encodes CASSIDLRDRDLGYSNQPQHF. The chain joins TRBV19 to TRBJ1-5; the match to TRBD1 covers 9 bases. This CDR3 is built from 21 residues. Germline assignment: CDR1 LNHDA and CDR2 SQIVND (reference sequence). J lost 0 bases, V lost 0 bases, and 15 bases had no gene match. The variable domain in full, completed from reference TRBV19 and TRBJ1-5, reads DGGITQSPKYLFRKEGQNVTLSCEQNLNHDAMYWYRQDPGQGLRLIYYSQIVNDFQKGDIAEGYSVSREKKESFPLTVTSAQKNPTAFYLCASSIDLRDRDLGYSNQPQHFGDGTRLSIL.

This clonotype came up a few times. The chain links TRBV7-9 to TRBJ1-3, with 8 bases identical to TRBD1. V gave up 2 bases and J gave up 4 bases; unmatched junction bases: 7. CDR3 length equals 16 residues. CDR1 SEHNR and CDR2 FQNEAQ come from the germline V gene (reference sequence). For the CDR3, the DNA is TGTGCCAGCAGCTTACAGGGACAGGCTCAAGGAAACACCATATATTTT. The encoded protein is CASSLQGQAQGNTIYF.

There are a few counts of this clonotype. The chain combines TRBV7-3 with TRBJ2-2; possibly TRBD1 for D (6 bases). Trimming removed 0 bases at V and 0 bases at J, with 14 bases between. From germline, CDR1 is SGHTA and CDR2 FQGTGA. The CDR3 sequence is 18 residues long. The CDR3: CASSLTPQGSTNTGELFF. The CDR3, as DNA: TGTGCCAGCAGCTTAACCCCTCAGGGGAGTACGAACACCGGGGAGCTGTTTTTT. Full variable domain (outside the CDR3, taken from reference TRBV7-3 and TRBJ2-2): GAGVSQTPSNKVTEKGKYVELRCDPISGHTALYWYRQSLGQGPEFLIYFQGTGAADDSGLPNDRFFAVRPEGSVSTLKIQRTERGDSAVYLCASSLTPQGSTNTGELFFGEGSRLTVL.

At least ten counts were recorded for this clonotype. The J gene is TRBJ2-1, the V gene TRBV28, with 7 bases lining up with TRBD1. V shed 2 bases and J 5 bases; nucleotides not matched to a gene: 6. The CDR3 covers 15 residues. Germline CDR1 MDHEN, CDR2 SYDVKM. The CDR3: CASSLPFDRDNEQFF. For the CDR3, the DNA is TGTGCCAGCAGTTTACCTTTTGACAGGGACAATGAGCAGTTCTTC.

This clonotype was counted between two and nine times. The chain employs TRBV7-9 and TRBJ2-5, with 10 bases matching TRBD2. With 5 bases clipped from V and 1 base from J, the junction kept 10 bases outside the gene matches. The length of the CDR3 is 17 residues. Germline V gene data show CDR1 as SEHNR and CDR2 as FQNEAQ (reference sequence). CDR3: CASSRRGGLATQETQYF. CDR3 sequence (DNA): TGTGCCAGCAGCCGAAGAGGGGGACTAGCGACCCAAGAGACCCAGTACTTC.

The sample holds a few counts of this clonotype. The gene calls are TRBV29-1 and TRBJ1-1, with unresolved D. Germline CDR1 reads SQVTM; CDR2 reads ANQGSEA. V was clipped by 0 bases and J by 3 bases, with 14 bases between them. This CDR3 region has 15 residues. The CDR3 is CSVEDQRNPHTEAFF. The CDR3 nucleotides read TGCAGCGTTGAAGATCAAAGGAATCCTCACACTGAAGCTTTCTTT.

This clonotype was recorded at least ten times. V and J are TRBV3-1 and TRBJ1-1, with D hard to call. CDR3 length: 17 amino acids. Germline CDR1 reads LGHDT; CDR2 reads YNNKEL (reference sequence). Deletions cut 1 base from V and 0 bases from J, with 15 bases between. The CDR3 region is CASSQGSLRSMNTEAFF. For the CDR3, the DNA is TGTGCCAGCAGCCAAGGGTCATTAAGGAGCATGAACACTGAAGCTTTCTTT.

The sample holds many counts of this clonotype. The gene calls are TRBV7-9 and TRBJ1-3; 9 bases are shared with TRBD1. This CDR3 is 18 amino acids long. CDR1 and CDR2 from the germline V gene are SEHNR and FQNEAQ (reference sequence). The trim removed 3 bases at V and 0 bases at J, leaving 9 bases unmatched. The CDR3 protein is CASSFMDRGRLSGNTIYF. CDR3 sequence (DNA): TGTGCCAGCAGCTTTATGGACAGGGGACGCCTCTCTGGAAACACCATATATTTT.

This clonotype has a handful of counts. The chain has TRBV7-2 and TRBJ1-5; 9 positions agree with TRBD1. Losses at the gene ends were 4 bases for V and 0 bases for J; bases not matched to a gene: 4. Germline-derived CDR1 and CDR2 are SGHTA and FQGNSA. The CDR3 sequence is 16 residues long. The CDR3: CASSSTGGGSNQPQHF. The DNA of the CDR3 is TGTGCCAGCAGCTCGACAGGGGGAGGTAGCAATCAGCCCCAGCATTTT.

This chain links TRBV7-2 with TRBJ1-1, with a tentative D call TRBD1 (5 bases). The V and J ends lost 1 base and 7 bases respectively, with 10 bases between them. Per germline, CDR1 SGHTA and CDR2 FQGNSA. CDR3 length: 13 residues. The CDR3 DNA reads TGTGCCAGCAGCTTAGGGGCAAGGGGTGAAGCTTTCTTT. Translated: CASSLGARGEAFF.

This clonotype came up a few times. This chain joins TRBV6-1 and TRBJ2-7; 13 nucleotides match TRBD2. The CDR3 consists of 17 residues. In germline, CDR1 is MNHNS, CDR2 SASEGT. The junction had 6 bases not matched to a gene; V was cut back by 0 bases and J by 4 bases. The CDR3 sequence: CASSEAPLAGGRYEQYF. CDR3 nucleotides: TGTGCCAGCAGTGAAGCGCCACTAGCGGGGGGGCGATACGAGCAGTACTTC.

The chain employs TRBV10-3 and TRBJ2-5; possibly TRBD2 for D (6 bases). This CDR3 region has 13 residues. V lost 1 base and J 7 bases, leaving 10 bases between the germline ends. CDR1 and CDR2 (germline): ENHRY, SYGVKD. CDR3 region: CAISELVEGTQYF. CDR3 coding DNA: TGTGCCATCAGTGAGTTGGTGGAGGGGACCCAGTACTTC.

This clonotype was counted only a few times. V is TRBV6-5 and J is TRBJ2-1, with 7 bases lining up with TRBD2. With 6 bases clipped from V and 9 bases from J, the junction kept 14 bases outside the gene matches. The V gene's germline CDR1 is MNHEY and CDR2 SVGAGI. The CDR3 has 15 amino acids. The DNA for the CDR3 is TGTGCCAGCAGCTCCCCCGGGGAGGGTATTGGTGAGCAGTTCTTC. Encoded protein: CASSSPGEGIGEQFF.

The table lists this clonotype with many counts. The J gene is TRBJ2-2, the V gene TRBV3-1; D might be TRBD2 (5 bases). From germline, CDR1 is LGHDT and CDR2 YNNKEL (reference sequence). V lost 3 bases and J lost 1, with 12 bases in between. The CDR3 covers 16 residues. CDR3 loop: CASSHHSDLNTGELFF. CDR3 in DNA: TGTGCCAGCAGCCATCACTCGGACTTGAACACCGGGGAGCTGTTTTTT. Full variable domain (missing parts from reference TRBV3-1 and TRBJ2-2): DTAVSQTPKYLVTQMGNDKSIKCEQNLGHDTMYWYKQDSKKFLKIMFSYNNKELIINETVPNRFSPKSPDKAHLNLHINSLELGDSAVYFCASSHHSDLNTGELFFGEGSRLTVL.

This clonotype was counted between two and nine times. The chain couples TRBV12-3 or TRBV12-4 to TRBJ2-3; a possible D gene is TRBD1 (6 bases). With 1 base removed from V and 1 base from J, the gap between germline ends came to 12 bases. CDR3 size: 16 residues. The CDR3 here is CASSLGGRAGTDTQYF. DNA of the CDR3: TGTGCCAGCAGTTTAGGGGGGCGCGCGGGCACAGATACGCAGTATTTT.

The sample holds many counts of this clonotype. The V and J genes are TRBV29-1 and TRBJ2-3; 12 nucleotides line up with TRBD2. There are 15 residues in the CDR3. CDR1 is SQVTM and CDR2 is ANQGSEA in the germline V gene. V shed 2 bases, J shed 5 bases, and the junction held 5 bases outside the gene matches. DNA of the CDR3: TGCAGCGTTGAACTAGCGGGAGGGCCGGGAGATACGCAGTATTTT. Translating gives CSVELAGGPGDTQYF.

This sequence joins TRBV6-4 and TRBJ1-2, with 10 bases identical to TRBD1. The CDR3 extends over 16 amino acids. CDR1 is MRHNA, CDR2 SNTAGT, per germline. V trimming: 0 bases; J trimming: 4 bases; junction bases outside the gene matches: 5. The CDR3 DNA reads TGTGCCAGCAGTGACTCTGAGGACAGGGGGTTCTATGGCTACACCTTC. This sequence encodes CASSDSEDRGFYGYTF.

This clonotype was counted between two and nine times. For the CDR3, the DNA is TGTGCCAGCAGCGTTACTAGCGGAACCTACGAGCAGTACTTC. This gives the protein CASSVTSGTYEQYF. The rearrangement links TRBV7-9 to TRBJ2-7, with TRBD2 matching 8 bases. In germline, CDR1 is SEHNR, CDR2 FQNEAQ (reference sequence). CDR3 length: 14 amino acids. V was clipped by 5 bases and J by 2 bases; unmatched bases: 5.

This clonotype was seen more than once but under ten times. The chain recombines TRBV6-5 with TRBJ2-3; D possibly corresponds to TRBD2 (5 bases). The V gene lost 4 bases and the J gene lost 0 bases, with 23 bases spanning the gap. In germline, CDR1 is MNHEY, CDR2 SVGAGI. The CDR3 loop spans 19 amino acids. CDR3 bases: TGTGCCAGCAGTTCCGCTTTACGGGGAGAGGCTACTAGCACAGATACGCAGTATTTT. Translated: CASSSALRGEATSTDTQYF.

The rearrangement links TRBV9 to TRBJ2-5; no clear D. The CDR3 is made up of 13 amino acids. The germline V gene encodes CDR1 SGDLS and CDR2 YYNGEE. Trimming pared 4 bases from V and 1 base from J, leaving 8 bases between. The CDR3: CASSPAVQETQYF. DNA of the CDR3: TGTGCCAGCAGCCCGGCGGTCCAAGAGACCCAGTACTTC. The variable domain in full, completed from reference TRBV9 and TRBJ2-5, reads DSGVTQTPKHLITATGQRVTLRCSPRSGDLSVYWYQQSLDQGLQFLIQYYNGEERAKGNILERFSAQQFPDLHSELNLSSLELGDSALYFCASSPAVQETQYFGPGTRLLVL.